This T cell receptor beta chain came from a study of shared clonotypes between healthy human individuals. Study details: Per donor, three plates held CD4 naive cells, three held CD4 memory, two held CD8 naive and one held CD8 memory. Study-wide results and limits: Among the subsets, naive ones generally showed larger estimated richness than memory ones.

With 4 bases removed from V and 4 bases from J, the gap between germline ends came to 14 bases. The CDR3 is 14 amino acids. The germline gives CDR1 LNHDA, CDR2 SQIVND (reference sequence). Of note for this clone: Its target is not known.

Sorted-subset replicate PCR reactions contained 150 to 200 ng DNA, corresponding to approximately 30,000 T cell genomes. Repertoires were generated with immunoSEQ multiplex PCR, while TCRdb's copy carries only in-frame clones and drops some. The data contain over a million clones, 95% to 97% of them singletons. Sequences were obtained from naive CD4+ T cells sorted from blood. Regarding subset: CD45RA+ positively selected. The rearrangement links TRBV19 to TRBJ2-7; D might be TRBD2 (6 bases). The TCR sequence derives from a man aged 25-45 years in good health. This CDR3 is CASSNPGLPYEQYF. As DNA, the CDR3 is TGTGCCAGTAGTAACCCGGGACTCCCATACGAGCAGTACTTC.